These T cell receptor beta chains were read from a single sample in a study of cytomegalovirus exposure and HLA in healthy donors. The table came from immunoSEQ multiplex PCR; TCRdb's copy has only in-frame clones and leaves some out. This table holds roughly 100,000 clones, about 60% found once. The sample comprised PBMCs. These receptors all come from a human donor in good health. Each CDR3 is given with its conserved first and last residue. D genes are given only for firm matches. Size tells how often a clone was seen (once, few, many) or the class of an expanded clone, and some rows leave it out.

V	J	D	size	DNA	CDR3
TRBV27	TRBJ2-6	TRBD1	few	TGTGCCAGCAGTTGGACAGGGGGCTCTGGGGCCAACGTCCTGACTTTC	CASSWTGGSGANVLTF
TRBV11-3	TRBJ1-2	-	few	TGTGCCAGCAGCTTAGTCCTCGCGGGTGTCTATGGCTACACCTTC	CASSLVLAGVYGYTF
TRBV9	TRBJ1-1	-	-	TGTGCCAGCAGCGGTGAAAAGACAGGGAACACTGAAGCTTTCTTT	CASSGEKTGNTEAFF
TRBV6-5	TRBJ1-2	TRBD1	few	TGTGCCAGTTGGGACAGAACAAACTATGGCTACACCTTC	CASWDRTNYGYTF
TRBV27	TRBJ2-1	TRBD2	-	TGTGCCAGCAGATTACTAGCGGGAGGGGTCGCGAGCTCCTACAATGAGCAGTTCTTC	CASRLLAGGVASSYNEQFF
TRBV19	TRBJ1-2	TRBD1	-	TGTGCCAGTAGTAGCAGGGGGCCTACCCTCTATGGCTACACCTTC	CASSSRGPTLYGYTF
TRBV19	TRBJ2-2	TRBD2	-	TGTGCCAGTAGTACCCAAGGCGGGAGCCTGGGCGGGGAGCTGTTTTTT	CASSTQGGSLGGELFF
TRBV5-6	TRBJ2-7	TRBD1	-	TGTGCCAGCAGCCTGGGACAGGGGAACTACGAGCAGTACTTC	CASSLGQGNYEQYF
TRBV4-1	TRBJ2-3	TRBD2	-	TGCGCCAGCAGCCAAGGGGGCAGACTAGCGGGACTCACAGATACGCAGTATTTT	CASSQGGRLAGLTDTQYF
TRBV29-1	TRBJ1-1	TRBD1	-	TGCAGCGTCGGGGACAGGGACACTGACGCTTTCTTT	CSVGDRDTDAFF
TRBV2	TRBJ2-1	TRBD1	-	TGTGCCAGCAGCGTGGACAGGGGTAATGAGCAGTTCTTC	CASSVDRGNEQFF
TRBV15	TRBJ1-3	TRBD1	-	TGTGCCACCAGCCTGCGGGACAGGGCTTTTTCTGGAAACACCATATATTTT	CATSLRDRAFSGNTIYF
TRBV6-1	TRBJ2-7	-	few	TGTGCCAGCATCCCTACAAGGGGGTCGTACGAGCAGTACTTC	CASIPTRGSYEQYF
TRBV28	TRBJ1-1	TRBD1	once	TGTGCCAGCAGGGAGTGGCAGGGGGCAGAAGCTTTCTTT	CASREWQGAEAFF
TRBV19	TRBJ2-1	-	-	TGTGCCGTTCGGGCAGGGATCGATGAGCAGTTCTTC	CAVRAGIDEQFF
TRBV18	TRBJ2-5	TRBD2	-	TGTGCCAGCTCACCACCGGGACTAGCGGGAGAGACCCAGTACTTC	CASSPPGLAGETQYF
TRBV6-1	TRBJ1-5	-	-	TGTGCCAGCAGTGAAGGCAGGGTACGAGAGCCCCAGCATTTT	CASSEGRVREPQHF
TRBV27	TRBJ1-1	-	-	TGTGCCAGCAGTTTATCGGGGGGAACTGAAGCTTTCTTT	CASSLSGGTEAFF
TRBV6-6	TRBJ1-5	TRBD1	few	TGTGCCAGCACCGATCGACAGGGAGGCCATCAGCCCCAGCATTTT	CASTDRQGGHQPQHF
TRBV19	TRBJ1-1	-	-	TGTGCCAGTAGTATCGGGGGGCTCGAAGCTTTCTTT	CASSIGGLEAFF